This passage covers 21 T cell receptor beta chains from one sample sequenced in a study of T cell responses to AZD1222 COVID-19 vaccine. The protocol was immunoSEQ multiplex PCR, while the TCRdb copy is restricted to in-frame clones and leaves out a portion. The sample has about 68,000 clones; 88% are singletons. The source material was peripheral blood, sampled on day 0 of AZD1222 vaccination. These receptors were obtained from an adult in good health.

This clone was counted between two and nine times. The chain employs TRBV7-9 and TRBJ1-2, with a tentative D call TRBD1 (5 bases). The CDR3 spans 16 residues. Germline V gene data show CDR1 as SEHNR and CDR2 as FQNEAQ (reference sequence). V lost 5 bases, J lost 2 bases, and 18 bases lay in between. CDR3 bases: TGTGCCAGCAGCACCCGATGGGACGGGGAAAACTATGGCTACACCTTC. It specifies CASSTRWDGENYGYTF.

The chain couples TRBV24-1 to TRBJ2-1, with D perhaps TRBD1 (6 bases). V was shortened by 5 bases and J by 3 bases, with 10 bases between the two germline ends. The CDR3 covers 14 residues. Germline values: CDR1 KGHDR, CDR2 SFDVKD. CDR3 DNA: TGTGCCACCAGTGCTACGACAGGCTACAATGAGCAGTTCTTC. It specifies CATSATTGYNEQFF.

V is TRBV16 and J is TRBJ1-1; no reliable D call. Germline CDR1 KGHSY, CDR2 FQNENV. Trimming removed 4 bases from V and 3 bases from J, with 6 bases in between. The CDR3 loop spans 12 amino acids. CDR3 coding DNA: TGTGCCAGCAGCCCCTGGGACACTGAAGCTTTCTTT. This encodes CASSPWDTEAFF.

DNA for the CDR3: TGTGCCAGCAGTGTTACAGGGCGGGAAACTGAAGCTTTCTTT. It codes for CASSVTGRETEAFF. V gene TRBV25-1 combines with J gene TRBJ1-1; TRBD1 is a possible D gene (6 bases). The length of the CDR3 is 14 residues. CDR1 is MGHDK, CDR2 SYGVNS, per germline. V lost 4 bases and J 5 bases, leaving 14 bases between the germline ends.

The chain links TRBV6-1 to TRBJ1-5, with no clear D. The V end lost 2 bases, the J end lost 4 bases, and 6 bases lay between the germline ends. Germline CDR1 reads MNHNS; CDR2 reads SASEGT. The CDR3 is made up of 13 amino acids. In DNA, the CDR3 is TGTGCCAGCAGTGAACATGGGAATCAGCCCCAGCATTTT. It translates to CASSEHGNQPQHF.

The chain joins TRBV12-3 or TRBV12-4 to TRBJ2-3; D is uncertain. Trimming took 5 bases from V and 1 from J, leaving 4 bases between them. The CDR3 has 12 residues. The CDR3 here is CASSPGTDTQYF. The CDR3 bases are TGTGCCAGCAGTCCGGGCACAGATACGCAGTATTTT.

The chain has TRBV7-8 and TRBJ2-2; D may correspond to TRBD1 or TRBD2 (5 bases each). The germline V gene encodes CDR1 SGHVS and CDR2 FQNEAQ. V was cut by 7 bases and J by 1 base, with 19 bases left in between. The CDR3 totals 17 residues. Written as DNA, the CDR3 is TGTGCCAGCAAACTTCGATCCGGGACGGTGAACACCGGGGAGCTGTTTTTT. Translating gives CASKLRSGTVNTGELFF.

The V and J genes are TRBV5-6 and TRBJ1-2; no firm D call. There are 15 residues in the CDR3. CDR1 and CDR2 (germline): SGHDT, YYEEEE. V shed 4 bases and J shed 4 bases, with 17 bases lying between them. The CDR3 protein is CASSLRSGKAYGYTF. The CDR3 bases are TGTGCCAGCAGCCTGCGGTCGGGTAAGGCCTATGGCTACACCTTC.

This clone appeared once. The rearrangement links TRBV5-1 to TRBJ2-1, with D maybe TRBD2 (5 bases). The CDR3 loop spans 15 amino acids. Trimming removed 0 bases at V and 3 bases at J, with 10 bases between. Germline assignment: CDR1 SGHRS and CDR2 YFSETQ. The CDR3 DNA sequence: TGCGCCAGCAGCTTGGGTCTAGGAGGCTACAATGAGCAGTTCTTC. Protein: CASSLGLGGYNEQFF.

The CDR3 nucleotides are TGTGCCAGCAGCCCCGGGACTAGCGGGAGATCAAGGAGGTACGAGCAGTACTTC. Its protein is CASSPGTSGRSRRYEQYF. The chain joins TRBV5-4 to TRBJ2-7; 14 bases match TRBD2. With 4 bases clipped from V and 4 bases from J, the junction kept 13 bases outside the gene matches. Germline V gives CDR1 SGHNT, CDR2 YYREEE (reference sequence). The CDR3 runs to 18 residues.

The rearrangement uses TRBV6-7 and TRBJ1-2, with TRBD1 as a possible D gene (5 bases). TRBV6-7 is classed as an ORF, of uncertain function. This CDR3 comprises 13 residues. Trimming removed 6 bases at V and 4 bases at J, with 12 bases between. The CDR3 sequence is CASRSGCGYGYTF. The CDR3 bases are TGTGCCAGCAGGTCAGGGTGTGGCTATGGCTACACCTTC.

V is TRBV5-4 and J is TRBJ2-3; D may be TRBD2 (5 bases). Germline CDR1 SGHNT, CDR2 YYREEE (reference sequence). V lost 1 base to trimming and J lost 2 bases, with 8 bases between them. This CDR3 has 14 amino acids. The CDR3 loop is CASSLPGFTDTQYF. CDR3 coding DNA: TGTGCCAGCAGCTTGCCGGGATTCACAGATACGCAGTATTTT.

The CDR3 DNA sequence: TGTGCCAGCAGTCGGACCTACGAGCAGTACTTC. Residues: CASSRTYEQYF. The J gene is TRBJ2-7, the V gene TRBV6-2 or TRBV6-3; no reliable D call. V gave up 5 bases and J gave up 2 bases, with 4 bases separating them. The CDR3 length is 11 residues. From germline, CDR1 is MNHEY and CDR2 SVGEGT.

J is TRBJ1-6 and V is TRBV28, with a tentative D call TRBD1 (5 bases). This CDR3 spans 14 amino acids. V lost 4 bases to trimming and J lost 7 bases, with 11 bases between them. Germline CDR1 reads MDHEN; CDR2 reads SYDVKM. CDR3 residues: CASSSPGWNSPLHF. The CDR3 bases are TGTGCCAGCAGTTCCCCAGGGTGGAATTCACCCCTCCACTTT. The full variable domain, in which reference TRBV28 and TRBJ1-6 provide the parts outside the CDR3, is DVKVTQSSRYLVKRTGEKVFLECVQDMDHENMFWYRQDPGLGLRLIYFSYDVKMKEKGDIPEGYSVSREKKERFSLILESASTNQTSMYLCASSSPGWNSPLHFGNGTRLTVT.

The sample holds one count of this clone. Here the CDR3 DNA reads TGTGCCAGTAAGTTCAACCTGAACACTGAAGCTTTCTTT. Encoded protein: CASKFNLNTEAFF. The chain carries TRBV19 and TRBJ1-1; D not certain. This CDR3 spans 13 amino acids. From germline, CDR1 is LNHDA and CDR2 SQIVND (reference sequence). With 7 bases removed from V and 0 bases from J, the gap between germline ends came to 9 bases.

The rearrangement joins TRBV24-1 to TRBJ1-1; possible D gene TRBD1, 6 bases. The CDR3 has 16 amino acids. CDR1 is KGHDR and CDR2 is SFDVKD in the germline V gene. Trimming removed 4 bases from V and 4 bases from J, with 18 bases in between. CDR3 sequence (DNA): TGTGCCACCAGTGACCCCGGAGGCACAGGGCTCACTGAAGCTTTCTTT. Protein product: CATSDPGGTGLTEAFF.

The chain joins TRBV5-8 to TRBJ1-2, with 7 bases aligning to TRBD1. The trim removed 4 bases at V and 7 bases at J, leaving 4 bases unmatched. The CDR3 runs to 12 residues. Germline CDR1 and CDR2: SGHTS and YDEGEE. For the CDR3, the DNA is TGTGCCAGCAGCCGGGACAGAGTTGGCTACACCTTC. It yields the protein CASSRDRVGYTF.

The chain is built from TRBV28 and TRBJ1-1; a possible D gene is TRBD1 (5 bases). Trimming cost V 4 bases and J 0 bases, with 12 bases left between them. This CDR3 region has 15 residues. Looked up from germline, CDR1 is MDHEN and CDR2 is SYDVKM. The CDR3 DNA reads as TGTGCCAGCAGTTCCCCAGGGTTATTGAACACTGAAGCTTTCTTT. This translates into CASSSPGLLNTEAFF. The full variable domain, its missing parts supplied by reference TRBV28 and TRBJ1-1, is DVKVTQSSRYLVKRTGEKVFLECVQDMDHENMFWYRQDPGLGLRLIYFSYDVKMKEKGDIPEGYSVSREKKERFSLILESASTNQTSMYLCASSSPGLLNTEAFFGQGTRLTVV.

V is TRBV5-1 and J is TRBJ1-1; D possibly corresponds to TRBD1 (6 bases). CDR1 is SGHRS and CDR2 is YFSETQ in the germline V gene. The CDR3 loop spans 13 amino acids. V lost 2 bases and J 3 bases, leaving 8 bases between the germline ends. The CDR3 DNA sequence: TGCGCCAGCAGCTTTACAGGGTACACTGAAGCTTTCTTT. Amino acids: CASSFTGYTEAFF.

The CDR3 spells CASGDGQSSNTEAFF. The CDR3 nucleotides are TGTGCCAGCGGGGATGGACAGTCCTCGAACACTGAAGCTTTCTTT. V and J are TRBV6-5 and TRBJ1-1; maybe TRBD1 (6 bases). V shed 8 bases and J shed 1 base, with 17 bases lying between them. The germline V gene has CDR1 MNHEY and CDR2 SVGAGI. The CDR3 is made up of 15 amino acids.

V and J are TRBV6-5 and TRBJ1-4; D not certain. The CDR3 length is 15 residues. The V gene lost 2 bases and the J gene lost 0 bases, with 7 bases spanning the gap. CDR1 MNHEY and CDR2 SVGAGI come from the germline V gene. The CDR3 DNA is TGTGCCAGCAGTTACGACGCCGCAACTAATGAAAAACTGTTTTTT. It yields the protein CASSYDAATNEKLFF.